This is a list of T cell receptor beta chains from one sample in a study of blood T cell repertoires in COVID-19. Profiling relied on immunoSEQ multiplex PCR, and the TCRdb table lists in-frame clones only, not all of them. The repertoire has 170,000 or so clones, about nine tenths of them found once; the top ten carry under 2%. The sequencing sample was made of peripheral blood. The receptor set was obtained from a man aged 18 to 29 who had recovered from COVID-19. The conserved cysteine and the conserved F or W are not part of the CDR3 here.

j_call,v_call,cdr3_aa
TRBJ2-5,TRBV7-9,ASSDIGVEETQY
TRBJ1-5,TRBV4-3,ASSQDQPGNQPQH
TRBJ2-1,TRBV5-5,ASSLGGRAADEQF
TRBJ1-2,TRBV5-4,ASSSGLDRIYGYT
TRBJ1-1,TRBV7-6,ASSLLGGQGFREAF
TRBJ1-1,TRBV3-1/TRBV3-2,ASSISPETEAF
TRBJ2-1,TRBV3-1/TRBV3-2,ASSPGGPSHNEQF
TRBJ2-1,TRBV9,ASSPGAAYNEQF
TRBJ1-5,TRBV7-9,ASSRGTGDFQPQH
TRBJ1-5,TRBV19,ASKPGQGNRNQPQH
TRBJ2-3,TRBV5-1,ASSSMGGSTDTQY
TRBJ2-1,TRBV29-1,SVEGQGLAGYNEQF
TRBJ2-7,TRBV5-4,ASSFGLAGTSYEQY
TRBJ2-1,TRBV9,ASSVGVGLAANEQF
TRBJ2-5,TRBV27,ASSLGGLAYQETQY
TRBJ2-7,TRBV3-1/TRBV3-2,ASSKTYYEQY
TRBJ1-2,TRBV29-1,SVGGQGDYGYT
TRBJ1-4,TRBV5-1,ASRPGSGSNNEKLF
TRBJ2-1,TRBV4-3,ASSQDEGSSYNEQF
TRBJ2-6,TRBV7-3,ASSLRGTNAGANVLT
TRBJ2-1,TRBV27,ASSFGVNNEQF
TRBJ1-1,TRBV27,ASSFLGGAAEAF
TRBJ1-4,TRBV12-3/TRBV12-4,ASSLAGVEKLF
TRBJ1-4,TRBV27,ASSPRFATNEKLF
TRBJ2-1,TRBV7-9,ASSLALQGANWGEQF
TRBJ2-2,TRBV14,ASSLPGLPTGELF
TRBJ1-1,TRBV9,ASSASGEEEAF
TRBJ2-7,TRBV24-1,ATRRDEQY
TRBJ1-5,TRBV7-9,ASSLSTGSNQPQH
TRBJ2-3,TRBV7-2,ASSLYASGNTDTQY
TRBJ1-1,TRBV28,ASQGRSEAF
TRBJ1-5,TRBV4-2,ASSETGLFGNQPQH
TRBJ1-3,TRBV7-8,ASSPEFELLGNTIY
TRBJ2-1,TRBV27,ASSQHSGRDEQF
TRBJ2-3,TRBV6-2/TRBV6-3,ASSLGTGRDPQY
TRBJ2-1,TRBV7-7,ASSLDGRASGEQF
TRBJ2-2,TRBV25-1,ASRLGVTGELF
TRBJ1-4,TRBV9,ASSPGQTAILEKLF
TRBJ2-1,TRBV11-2,ASSLGAGSYNEQF
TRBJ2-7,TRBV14,ASSPNRGHYEQY
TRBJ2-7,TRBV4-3,ASSLEREAYEQY
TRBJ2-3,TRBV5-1,ASSLFETGTDTQY
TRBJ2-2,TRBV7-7,ASSLGGTNTGELF
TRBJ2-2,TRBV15,ATSRDSGYTGELF